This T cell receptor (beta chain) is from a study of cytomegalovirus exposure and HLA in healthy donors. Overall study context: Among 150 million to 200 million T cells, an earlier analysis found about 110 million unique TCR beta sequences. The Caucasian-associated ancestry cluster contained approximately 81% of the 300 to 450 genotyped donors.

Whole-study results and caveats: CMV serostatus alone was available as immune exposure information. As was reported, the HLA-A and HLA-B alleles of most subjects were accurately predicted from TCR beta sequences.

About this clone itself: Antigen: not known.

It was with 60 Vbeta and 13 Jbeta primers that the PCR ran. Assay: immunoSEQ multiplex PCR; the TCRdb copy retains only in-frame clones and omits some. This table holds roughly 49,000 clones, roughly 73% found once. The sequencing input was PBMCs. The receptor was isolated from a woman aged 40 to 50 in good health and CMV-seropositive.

In nucleotides, the CDR3 is TGTGCCGCCGGGAGGGGATATTGGGATGAAAAACTGTTTTTT. This gives the protein CAAGRGYWDEKLFF. This chain uses TRBV6-1 with TRBJ1-4; tentatively, D is TRBD1 (5 bases). Germline V lookup: CDR1 MNHNS, CDR2 SASEGT. Trimming removed 11 bases from V and 6 bases from J, with 19 bases in between. The CDR3 contains 14 residues.